The rows below give T cell receptor beta chains drawn from one sample of a study of untreated major depressive disorder. Only in-frame clones appear in the TCRdb table, and some are missing; sequencing was by immunoSEQ multiplex PCR. Of around 13,000 clones listed, around 90% are singletons. Sequencing was done on a sample of CD4+ T cells from PBMCs. The receptors derive from a man aged 25 to 40 with major depressive disorder. Each CDR3 is given with its conserved first and last residue. The D gene is left open where the match is weak. Where a row states a size, it is once, few, many or the class of an expanded clone; other rows omit it.

J,size,D,V,CDR3,DNA
TRBJ2-7,once,NA,TRBV5-6,CASRRWVGSEQYF,TGTGCCAGCAGGCGCTGGGTAGGCAGCGAGCAGTACTTC
TRBJ1-5,NA,NA,TRBV6-1,CASRGALNQPQHF,TGTGCCAGCAGGGGGGCGCTGAATCAGCCCCAGCATTTT
TRBJ1-1,NA,NA,TRBV7-2,CASVSFVGNTEAFF,TGTGCCAGCGTATCATTCGTAGGGAACACTGAAGCTTTCTTT
TRBJ1-6,NA,TRBD1,TRBV5-1,CASSYNWDRVNSPLHF,TGCGCCAGCAGCTACAATTGGGACAGGGTTAATTCACCCCTCCACTTT
TRBJ1-1,NA,NA,TRBV5-1,CASSLEGSGTEAFF,TGCGCCAGCAGCTTGGAGGGATCGGGTACTGAAGCTTTCTTT
TRBJ1-3,NA,NA,TRBV4-1,CASSHVGPGGNTIYF,TGCGCCAGCAGCCACGTTGGACCAGGTGGAAACACCATATATTTT
TRBJ2-1,once,NA,TRBV2,CASRAAPLYNEQFF,TGTGCCAGCCGCGCCGCGCCTCTTTACAATGAGCAGTTCTTC
TRBJ2-3,NA,NA,TRBV30,CASSPGLRTDTQYF,TGTGCCTCCTCCCCAGGGCTCCGCACAGATACGCAGTATTTT
TRBJ2-5,NA,NA,TRBV5-1,CASSWGEETQYF,TGCGCCAGCAGCTGGGGAGAAGAGACCCAGTACTTC
TRBJ2-5,NA,NA,TRBV5-6,CASSTQQETQYF,TGTGCCAGCAGCACCCAACAAGAGACCCAGTACTTC
TRBJ2-7,NA,NA,TRBV5-1,CASSPATGSYEQYF,TGCGCCAGCAGCCCCGCAACCGGCTCCTACGAGCAGTACTTC
TRBJ2-7,NA,NA,TRBV15,CATSRDLSYEQYF,TGTGCCACCAGCAGAGATTTAAGCTACGAGCAGTACTTC
TRBJ1-2,few,NA,TRBV2,CASSSEGLNYGYTF,TGTGCCAGCAGCTCCGAGGGACTGAACTATGGCTACACCTTC
TRBJ1-1,NA,NA,TRBV15,CATSRNLGAEAFF,TGTGCCACCAGCAGGAACCTGGGAGCTGAAGCTTTCTTT
TRBJ2-7,NA,NA,TRBV5-1,CASRAGVTYEQYF,TGCGCCAGCAGGGCGGGCGTGACCTACGAGCAGTACTTC
TRBJ2-4,NA,NA,TRBV30,CAWSVRGAGNIQYF,TGTGCCTGGAGTGTACGAGGGGCCGGAAACATTCAGTACTTC
TRBJ1-6,NA,NA,TRBV19,CASSIVGTNSPLHF,TGTGCCAGTAGTATCGTGGGAACCAATTCACCCCTCCACTTT
TRBJ2-4,NA,TRBD2,TRBV4-1,CASSQSTSANIQYF,TGCGCCAGCAGCCAGTCTACTAGCGCGAACATTCAGTACTTC
TRBJ2-4,NA,TRBD1,TRBV6-5,CASTQTGANIQYF,TGTGCCAGCACCCAAACAGGGGCGAACATTCAGTACTTC
TRBJ2-7,NA,NA,TRBV7-3,CASSPTGYEQYF,TGTGCCAGCAGCCCAACAGGCTACGAGCAGTACTTC
TRBJ1-1,NA,NA,TRBV9,CASSAVRGDATEAFF,TGTGCCAGCAGCGCCGTCCGGGGGGATGCCACTGAAGCTTTCTTT
TRBJ2-1,NA,TRBD2,TRBV7-3,CASSSGTSGDNEQFF,TGTGCCAGCAGCTCGGGGACTAGCGGGGACAATGAGCAGTTCTTC
TRBJ1-3,NA,NA,TRBV6-1,CASSGRVLRGNTIYF,TGTGCCAGCAGTGGACGGGTACTCAGGGGAAACACCATATATTTT
TRBJ1-1,NA,NA,TRBV19,CASSSGHMNTEAFF,TGTGCCAGTAGCTCGGGACATATGAACACTGAAGCTTTCTTT
TRBJ2-1,NA,TRBD1,TRBV27,CASSFRTGINEQFF,TGTGCCAGCAGTTTTCGGACAGGAATCAATGAGCAGTTCTTC
TRBJ2-3,NA,NA,TRBV30,CAWSEISITTDTQYF,TGTGCCTGGAGTGAAATTAGCATAACTACAGATACGCAGTATTTT